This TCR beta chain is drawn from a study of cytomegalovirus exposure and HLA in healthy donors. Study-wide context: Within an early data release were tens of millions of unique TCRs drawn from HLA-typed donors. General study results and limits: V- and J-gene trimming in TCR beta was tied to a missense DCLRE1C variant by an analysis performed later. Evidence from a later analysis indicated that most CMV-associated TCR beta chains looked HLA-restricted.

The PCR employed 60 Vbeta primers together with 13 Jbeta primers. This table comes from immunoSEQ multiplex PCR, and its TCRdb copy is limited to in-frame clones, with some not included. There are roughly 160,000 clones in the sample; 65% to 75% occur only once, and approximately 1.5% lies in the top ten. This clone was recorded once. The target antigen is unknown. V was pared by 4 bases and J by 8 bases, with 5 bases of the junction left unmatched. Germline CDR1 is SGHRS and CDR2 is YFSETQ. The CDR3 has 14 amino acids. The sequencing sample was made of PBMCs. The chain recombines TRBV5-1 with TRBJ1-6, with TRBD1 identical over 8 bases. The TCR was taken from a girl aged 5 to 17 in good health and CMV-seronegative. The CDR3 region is CASSPTGADSPLHF. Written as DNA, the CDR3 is TGCGCCAGCAGCCCGACAGGGGCGGATTCACCCCTCCACTTT.